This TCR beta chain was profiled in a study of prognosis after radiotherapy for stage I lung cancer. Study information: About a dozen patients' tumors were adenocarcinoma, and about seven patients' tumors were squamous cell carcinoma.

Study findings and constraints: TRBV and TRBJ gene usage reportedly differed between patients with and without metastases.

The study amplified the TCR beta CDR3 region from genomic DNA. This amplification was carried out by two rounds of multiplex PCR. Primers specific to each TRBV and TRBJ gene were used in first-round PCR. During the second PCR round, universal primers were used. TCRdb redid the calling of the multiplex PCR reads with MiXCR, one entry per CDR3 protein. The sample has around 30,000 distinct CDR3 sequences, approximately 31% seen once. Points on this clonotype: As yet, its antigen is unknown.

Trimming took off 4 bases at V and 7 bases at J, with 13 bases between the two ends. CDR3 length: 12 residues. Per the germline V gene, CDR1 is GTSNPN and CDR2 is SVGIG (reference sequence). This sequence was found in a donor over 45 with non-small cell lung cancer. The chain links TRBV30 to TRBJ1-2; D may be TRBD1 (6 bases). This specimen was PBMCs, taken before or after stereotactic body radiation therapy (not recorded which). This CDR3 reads CAWIRGGSGYTF. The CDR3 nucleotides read TGTGCCTGGATAAGGGGGGGCTCTGGCTACACCTTC.